Following are 19 T cell receptor beta chains from one sample sequenced in a study of technical replicates of blood from a handful of donors. Produced via immunoSEQ multiplex PCR; TCRdb's table is partial and in-frame only. The sample shows roughly 60,000 clones, approximately 86% of them seen only once. The sequencing sample was made of PBMCs. The receptors were sampled from a human donor in good health. Some clones in this sample may be carry-over from other donors' samples.

The chain is built from TRBV18 and TRBJ2-1; 9 bases map to TRBD2. CDR3 length: 14 amino acids. V gave up 2 bases and J gave up 6 bases; unmatched junction bases: 2. CDR1 is KGHSH and CDR2 is LQKENI in the germline V gene. CDR3 DNA: TGTGCCAGCTCACCAGCGGGGGGGCCCAATGAGCAGTTCTTC. Translated: CASSPAGGPNEQFF.

The chain joins TRBV30 to TRBJ2-7, with 7 bases matching TRBD1. The CDR3 spans 14 residues. V was pared by 5 bases and J by 5 bases, with 12 bases of the junction left unmatched. Germline V gene lookup returns CDR1 GTSNPN and CDR2 SVGIG (reference sequence). The CDR3 loop is CAWQDLRQGDEQYF. As DNA, the CDR3 is TGTGCCTGGCAAGACCTGCGACAGGGAGACGAGCAGTACTTC.

The chain recombines TRBV6-5 with TRBJ1-2; 9 positions agree with TRBD1. J was trimmed by 2 bases and V by 2 bases; bases with no gene match: 0. Per the germline V gene, CDR1 is MNHEY and CDR2 is SVGAGI. This CDR3 contains 14 residues. The chain's CDR3 is CASSYDRGNYGYTF. CDR3 sequence (DNA): TGTGCCAGCAGTTACGACAGGGGGAACTATGGCTACACCTTC.

This sequence joins TRBV5-6 and TRBJ2-3, with 15 positions matching TRBD2. CDR1 is SGHDT and CDR2 is YYEEEE in the germline V gene. This CDR3 spans 15 amino acids. J gave up 11 bases and V 4 bases, and 8 bases lay outside the gene matches. CDR3 residues: CASSTPGTSGGMQYF. The CDR3 DNA reads as TGTGCCAGCAGCACGCCCGGGACTAGCGGGGGGATGCAGTATTTT.

The rearrangement uses TRBV11-1 and TRBJ2-1; D might be TRBD2 (5 bases). V lost 1 base and J 3 bases, leaving 10 bases between the germline ends. The germline V gene encodes CDR1 SGHAT and CDR2 FQDESV (reference sequence). The CDR3 is 15 amino acids. CDR3 DNA: TGTGCCAGCAGCTTAGTCACGGGGTTCTACAATGAGCAGTTCTTC. This encodes CASSLVTGFYNEQFF.

The chain employs TRBV2 and TRBJ2-2; 8 bases are a match to TRBD2. V was pared by 6 bases and J by 3 bases, with 9 bases of the junction left unmatched. The CDR3 extends over 16 amino acids. The germline gives CDR1 SNHLY, CDR2 FYNNEI. CDR3 bases: TGTGCCAGCAGGAACCCGGGAGGGGAGTACACCGGGGAGCTGTTTTTT. Encoded protein: CASRNPGGEYTGELFF. Complete variable domain (other parts from reference TRBV2 and TRBJ2-2): EPEVTQTPSHQVTQMGQEVILRCVPISNHLYFYWYRQILGQKVEFLVSFYNNEISEKSEIFDDQFSVERPDGSNFTLKIRSTKLEDSAMYFCASRNPGGEYTGELFFGEGSRLTVL.

J is TRBJ2-3 and V is TRBV5-1, with D unresolved. This CDR3 is built from 15 residues. Germline CDR1 SGHRS, CDR2 YFSETQ. With 0 bases removed from V and 6 bases from J, the gap between germline ends came to 14 bases. CDR3 protein: CASSLGYRESDTQYF. The CDR3 nucleotides read TGCGCCAGCAGCTTGGGATATCGAGAGAGCGATACGCAGTATTTT.

The chain carries TRBV5-1 and TRBJ2-3; no firm D call. The CDR3 spans 13 residues. V was pared by 0 bases and J by 7 bases, with 9 bases between. CDR1 SGHRS and CDR2 YFSETQ come from the germline V gene. CDR3 DNA sequence: TGCGCCAGCAGCTTGGATTTCAGTTATACGCAGTATTTT. It yields the protein CASSLDFSYTQYF.

Regarding this clone: At one of its ends the junction is not consistent with the germline gene, which may arise from a read error. V usage is TRBV2 and J usage is TRBJ2-5; TRBD2 aligns across 9 bases. This CDR3 region has 13 residues. CDR1 and CDR2 (germline): SNHLY, FYNNEI. The DNA of the CDR3 is TGTGCCACCGTGGGGAGCGGGAGGCTACACCGTCACTTC. Translation: CATVGSGRLHRHF.

The gene calls are TRBV25-1 and TRBJ2-1, with unresolved D. Germline V gene sequence: CDR1 MGHDK, CDR2 SYGVNS. With 5 bases removed from V and 0 bases from J, the gap between germline ends came to 11 bases. This CDR3 has 15 residues. The CDR3 spells CASSTPLSSYNEQFF. CDR3 DNA: TGTGCCAGCAGTACCCCACTGAGCTCCTACAATGAGCAGTTCTTC.

The gene calls are TRBV30 and TRBJ2-1, with D hard to call. The germline V gene encodes CDR1 GTSNPN and CDR2 SVGIG (reference sequence). Trimming took off 4 bases at V and 6 bases at J, with 7 bases between the two ends. The CDR3 runs 11 residues. CDR3 sequence: CAWTGGNEQFF. The DNA of the CDR3 is TGTGCCTGGACAGGTGGCAATGAGCAGTTCTTC.

This chain joins TRBV9 and TRBJ2-3, with 7 nucleotides matching TRBD1. Trimming at V came to 3 bases and at J to 0 bases, leaving 4 bases not matched to a gene. This CDR3 region has 15 residues. Germline V gene data show CDR1 as SGDLS and CDR2 as YYNGEE. The CDR3 coding sequence is TGTGCCAGCAGCGAGCGACAGGGAAGCACAGATACGCAGTATTTT. This gives the protein CASSERQGSTDTQYF. The full variable domain, with the rest looked up from reference TRBV9 and TRBJ2-3, is DSGVTQTPKHLITATGQRVTLRCSPRSGDLSVYWYQQSLDQGLQFLIQYYNGEERAKGNILERFSAQQFPDLHSELNLSSLELGDSALYFCASSERQGSTDTQYFGPGTRLTVL.

The chain carries TRBV4-3 and TRBJ2-3, with unresolved D. CDR1 LGHNA and CDR2 YSLEER come from the germline V gene. Trimming removed 0 bases at V and 4 bases at J, with 8 bases between. The CDR3 length is 14 residues. This CDR3 reads CASSQDMAPDTQYF. CDR3 coding DNA: TGCGCCAGCAGCCAAGATATGGCACCAGATACGCAGTATTTT.

This clone is deemed large. The chain recombines TRBV18 with TRBJ1-6; TRBD1 agrees at 7 bases. The CDR3 contains 15 residues. Germline V gene sequence: CDR1 KGHSH, CDR2 LQKENI. The trim removed 3 bases at V and 7 bases at J, leaving 6 bases unmatched. Here the CDR3 reads CASSPDRERNSPLHF. The CDR3, as DNA: TGTGCCAGCTCACCCGACAGGGAGAGGAATTCACCCCTCCACTTT.

The J gene is TRBJ1-5, the V gene TRBV7-2; maybe TRBD1 (6 bases). The CDR3 has 14 residues. V dropped 4 bases and J dropped 6 bases, with 13 bases sitting between them. The V gene's germline CDR1 is SGHTA and CDR2 FQGNSA. The CDR3 sequence: CASSSAGGGQPQHF. CDR3 DNA sequence: TGTGCCAGCAGCTCCGCTGGGGGCGGTCAGCCCCAGCATTTT.

The table lists this clone with a few counts. The chain has TRBV7-8 and TRBJ1-1; D is undetermined. CDR3 length: 12 amino acids. Trimming pared 6 bases from V and 11 bases from J, leaving 16 bases between. The germline CDR1 and CDR2 sequences are SGHVS and FQNEAQ. In nucleotides, the CDR3 is TGTGCCAGCAGTCCGGCCGCTGGAGGTGCTTTCTTT. Encoded protein: CASSPAAGGAFF.

This clone was recorded only once. The chain couples TRBV30 to TRBJ2-7, with D possibly TRBD1 on 6 matching bases. Germline CDR1 reads GTSNPN; CDR2 reads SVGIG (reference sequence). The CDR3 covers 13 residues. The ends were cut back, 0 bases at V and 2 bases at J, with 8 bases in the middle. The CDR3 DNA sequence: TGTGCCTGGAGTGTGCCAGGGGCCTACGAGCAGTACTTC. Translating it yields CAWSVPGAYEQYF.

The chain couples TRBV5-1 to TRBJ2-1, with 7 bases fitting TRBD2. CDR3 size: 15 residues. The V and J ends lost 1 base and 4 bases, in that order; junction bases with no gene match: 5. The germline gives CDR1 SGHRS, CDR2 YFSETQ. The CDR3 sequence: CASSLKLAEYNEQFF. The CDR3 DNA sequence: TGCGCCAGCAGCTTGAAGCTAGCGGAATACAATGAGCAGTTCTTC.

The chain has TRBV19 and TRBJ1-1; D may be TRBD1 (5 bases). CDR1 is LNHDA, CDR2 SQIVND, per germline (reference sequence). The V end was cut by 3 bases, the J end by 0 bases, with 8 bases between. The CDR3 consists of 14 residues. CDR3 sequence (DNA): TGTGCCAGTAGTATTCGGACACTGAACACTGAAGCTTTCTTT. This translates into CASSIRTLNTEAFF.